Described below is a single T cell receptor beta chain sequence and its context. What it binds is unknown. This record belongs to a study of cytomegalovirus exposure and HLA in healthy donors. Generated by immunoSEQ multiplex PCR, the TCRdb table keeps only in-frame clones and is missing some. Of 120,000 to 150,000 clones in the sample, about 89% were seen once. Study outcomes and limitations: Most TCRs appeared rarely, but some public TCRs recurred in many donors. According to the study, roughly 160 TCR beta chains were cytomegalovirus-associated.

This CDR3 is built from 15 residues. J was trimmed by 1 base and V by 4 bases; bases with no gene match: 3. Germline lookup yields CDR1 LNHDA and CDR2 SQIVND (reference sequence). This TCR derives from a young man in good health and CMV-seronegative. This chain joins TRBV19 and TRBJ2-4, with 8 bases identical to TRBD2. The sample was PBMCs. CDR3 DNA: TGTGCCAGTAGTACGGGGGGGATGGCCAAAAACATTCAGTACTTC. It codes for CASSTGGMAKNIQYF.